These 23 T cell receptor beta chains originate from one sample sequenced in a study of CD8 T cells in ankylosing spondylitis. TCRdb re-analysed the 5' RACE reads in MiXCR, keeping a single row per CDR3 protein. Among about 250,000 distinct CDR3 sequences listed, over 15% were seen once. The sequenced material came from blood, either unsorted or a sorted T cell fraction (not recorded which). The receptors stem from a male donor with ankylosing spondylitis or in good health (not recorded which).

This clonotype was seen only a few times. The chain couples TRBV4-2 to TRBJ2-3; unclear D gene. The germline V and J ends were trimmed by 1 base and 2 bases, with 13 bases remaining between them. This CDR3 comprises 16 residues. The V gene's germline CDR1 is LGHNA and CDR2 YNFKEQ. The CDR3 region has the DNA TGTGCCAGCAGCCAAGGGGAATCTACGGACACAGATACGCAGTATTTT. It yields the protein CASSQGESTDTDTQYF.

This clonotype occurred a few times. The CDR3 DNA sequence: TGCAGCGTTGGAGTTGGACAGGGGGCTTACGAGCAGTACTTC. Translating gives CSVGVGQGAYEQYF. The J gene is TRBJ2-7, the V gene TRBV29-1, with TRBD1 matching 11 bases. The junction had 6 bases not matched to a gene; V was cut back by 4 bases and J by 4 bases. Germline assignment: CDR1 SQVTM and CDR2 ANQGSEA. The CDR3 contains 14 residues.

This sequence joins TRBV12-3 or TRBV12-4 and TRBJ2-1; possibly TRBD2 for D (6 bases). Deletions cut 3 bases from V and 3 bases from J, with 18 bases between. CDR3 length equals 17 residues. The CDR3 region is CASSFPWGEKDYNEQFF. CDR3 sequence (DNA): TGTGCCAGCAGTTTCCCCTGGGGGGAGAAAGACTACAATGAGCAGTTCTTC.

This clonotype came up a few times. DNA of the CDR3: TGTGCCAGCAGCGACAGAAATAATTCACCCCTCCACTTT. It encodes CASSDRNNSPLHF. J is TRBJ1-6 and V is TRBV6-1; a weak D match, TRBD1 (5 bases). In germline, CDR1 is MNHNS, CDR2 SASEGT. The germline V and J ends were trimmed by 6 bases and 5 bases, with 8 bases remaining between them. The CDR3 consists of 13 residues.

This chain uses TRBV12-3 or TRBV12-4 with TRBJ2-5; D uncertain. CDR3 length: 12 residues. Trimming cost V 3 bases and J 3 bases, with 5 bases left between them. The CDR3 spells CASSFTKETQYF. The CDR3 DNA reads TGTGCCAGCAGTTTCACTAAAGAGACCCAGTACTTC.

This chain uses TRBV9 with TRBJ2-7; 7 bases are shared with TRBD1. This CDR3 is 14 amino acids long. From germline, CDR1 is SGDLS and CDR2 YYNGEE. After removal of 0 bases from V and 5 bases from J, the junction contained 5 bases not matched to a gene. Here the CDR3 DNA reads TGTGCCAGCAGCGTAGGGGGACAGCCTAACGAGCAGTACTTC. Its translation is CASSVGGQPNEQYF.

This clonotype was detected only a few times. The chain joins TRBV12-3 or TRBV12-4 to TRBJ2-1; D not certain. The CDR3 totals 11 residues. Trimming pared 2 bases from V and 10 bases from J, leaving 6 bases between. CDR3 DNA: TGTGCCAGCAGTTTAACGGGCGAGCAGTTCTTC. This codes for CASSLTGEQFF.

In its sample, this clonotype was seen many times. The V and J genes are TRBV29-1 and TRBJ2-1, with 10 bases lining up with TRBD2. Germline CDR1 SQVTM, CDR2 ANQGSEA. The CDR3 runs to 17 residues. J was trimmed by 4 bases and V by 3 bases; bases with no gene match: 12. This chain's CDR3 is CSVEKTSSGGIYNEQFF. The CDR3 bases are TGCAGCGTTGAGAAGACGTCTAGCGGGGGAATATACAATGAGCAGTTCTTC.

This chain links TRBV4-1 with TRBJ2-1; no clear D gene. With 4 bases removed from V and 0 bases from J, the gap between germline ends came to 13 bases. This CDR3 spans 16 amino acids. The germline V gene encodes CDR1 MGHRA and CDR2 YSYEKL. The CDR3: CASSPVSGASYNEQFF. The CDR3 DNA sequence: TGCGCCAGCAGCCCCGTCTCGGGCGCCTCCTACAATGAGCAGTTCTTC.

This clonotype came up many times. This rearrangement joins TRBV7-2 to TRBJ1-2; 10 nucleotides match TRBD1. The CDR3 is made up of 15 amino acids. Germline values: CDR1 SGHTA, CDR2 FQGNSA. With 4 bases clipped from V and 3 bases from J, the junction kept 5 bases outside the gene matches. CDR3 nucleotide sequence: TGTGCCAGCAGCTCACGACAGGGGGCGGACTATGGCTACACCTTC. Translation: CASSSRQGADYGYTF.

The chain joins TRBV4-2 to TRBJ2-1; D not resolved. V shed 0 bases and J shed 4 bases, with 7 bases lying between them. Germline V gene lookup returns CDR1 LGHNA and CDR2 YNFKEQ. CDR3 length: 14 residues. The CDR3 nucleotides read TGTGCCAGCAGCCAAGATCGCTCTTACAATGAGCAGTTCTTC. It is translated as CASSQDRSYNEQFF.

This rearrangement joins TRBV9 to TRBJ1-2; D uncertain. Germline V gene lookup returns CDR1 SGDLS and CDR2 YYNGEE. The V end was cut by 4 bases, the J end by 7 bases, with 8 bases between. The CDR3 spans 11 residues. CDR3 region: CASSSGPGYTF. CDR3 nucleotide sequence: TGTGCCAGCAGCAGCGGACCTGGCTACACCTTC.

This clonotype was found a few times. The chain combines TRBV6-4 with TRBJ1-6; 8 bases line up with TRBD1. The CDR3 has 17 residues. Germline loops: CDR1 MRHNA, CDR2 SNTAGT. J gave up 5 bases and V 2 bases, and 8 bases lay outside the gene matches. CDR3: CASSDPAQGDDNSPLHF. The DNA for the CDR3 is TGTGCCAGCAGTGACCCCGCACAGGGGGATGATAATTCACCCCTCCACTTT.

This clonotype was observed a few times. This chain connects TRBV4-1 to TRBJ2-1, with TRBD2 identical over 9 bases. V shed 5 bases and J 4 bases; nucleotides not matched to a gene: 6. From germline, CDR1 is MGHRA and CDR2 YSYEKL. The CDR3 runs to 15 residues. The chain's CDR3 is CASSSAGGGYNEQFF. The CDR3 DNA is TGCGCCAGCAGCTCGGCGGGAGGGGGGTACAATGAGCAGTTCTTC.

V is TRBV6-2 or TRBV6-3 and J is TRBJ2-2, with 9 bases aligning to TRBD1. V gave up 2 bases and J gave up 3 bases; unmatched junction bases: 10. The germline V gene has CDR1 MNHEY and CDR2 SVGEGT. The CDR3 totals 18 residues. CDR3 DNA: TGTGCCAGCAGTTACAGGGACAGGGTTTGGCAGGACACCGGGGAGCTGTTTTTT. As protein: CASSYRDRVWQDTGELFF.

In this sample, this clonotype turned up a few times. The V gene is TRBV4-3, the J gene TRBJ2-3; possible D gene TRBD1, 6 bases. Trimming shortened V by 3 bases and J by 2 bases, and 12 bases separated the two germline ends. The CDR3 is 15 residues long. Germline V gives CDR1 LGHNA, CDR2 YSLEER. The CDR3 is CASSQARGYTDTQYF. The DNA of the CDR3 is TGCGCCAGCAGCCAGGCCAGGGGCTACACAGATACGCAGTATTTT.

The chain employs TRBV9 and TRBJ2-1; the match to TRBD2 covers 9 bases. Looked up from germline, CDR1 is SGDLS and CDR2 is YYNGEE. The junction had 9 bases not matched to a gene; V was cut back by 2 bases and J by 9 bases. The CDR3 totals 15 residues. The CDR3 reads CASSVASGIVFEQFF. The CDR3 DNA reads as TGTGCCAGCAGCGTGGCTAGCGGGATAGTGTTTGAGCAGTTCTTC.

This clonotype was counted only a few times. This chain links TRBV4-2 with TRBJ2-3; 7 positions match TRBD2. The V gene's germline CDR1 is LGHNA and CDR2 YNFKEQ. This CDR3 has 17 amino acids. J lost 2 bases, V lost 0 bases, and 8 bases had no gene match. The CDR3 bases are TGTGCCAGCAGCCAAGAGGGTTGGCGGGGGTCCACAGATACGCAGTATTTT. It yields the protein CASSQEGWRGSTDTQYF.

The rearrangement joins TRBV12-3 or TRBV12-4 to TRBJ2-3; TRBD1 agrees at 7 bases. Unmatched junction bases numbered 11, after V lost 7 bases and J lost 4 bases. The CDR3 covers 15 residues. The CDR3 DNA follows: TGTGCCAGCACCCCCCCAGACAGGGAATCAGATACGCAGTATTTT. This codes for CASTPPDRESDTQYF.

The rearrangement joins TRBV19 to TRBJ1-2, with TRBD1 identical over 7 bases. V was clipped by 5 bases and J by 9 bases; unmatched bases: 9. Germline CDR1 and CDR2: LNHDA and SQIVND (reference sequence). The CDR3 spans 13 residues. The CDR3 loop is CASSPLPGQSYTF. CDR3 nucleotides: TGTGCCAGTAGTCCCCTACCGGGACAGAGCTACACCTTC. The whole variable domain, filled in from reference TRBV19 and TRBJ1-2, reads DGGITQSPKYLFRKEGQNVTLSCEQNLNHDAMYWYRQDPGQGLRLIYYSQIVNDFQKGDIAEGYSVSREKKESFPLTVTSAQKNPTAFYLCASSPLPGQSYTFGSGTRLTVV.

This clonotype has only a few counts. V gene TRBV21-1 combines with J gene TRBJ1-3; TRBD1 is the table's D call and was not checked against the DNA. TRBV21-1 is recorded as a pseudogene. The CDR3 runs 18 residues. In nucleotides, the CDR3 is TGTGCCAGCAGCAAAGCGCTTACAGGGAAGAGCTCTGGAAACACCATATATTTT. This translates into CASSKALTGKSSGNTIYF.

This chain uses TRBV29-1 with TRBJ2-7, with TRBD2 identical over 7 bases. This CDR3 is 12 amino acids long. V lost 5 bases to trimming and J lost 7 bases; unmatched junction nucleotides: 8. The germline CDR1 and CDR2 sequences are SQVTM and ANQGSEA. CDR3 amino acids: CSVREAIKEQYF. CDR3 in DNA: TGCAGCGTTCGGGAGGCCATCAAAGAGCAGTACTTC.

The gene calls are TRBV27 and TRBJ2-1; either TRBD1 or TRBD2 may supply D (5 bases each). CDR3 length: 14 residues. Trimming removed 3 bases from V and 7 bases from J, with 13 bases in between. Germline V CDR1 and CDR2: MNHEY, SMNVEV (reference sequence). The CDR3 is CASSLGVAENEQFF. The DNA for the CDR3 is TGTGCCAGCAGTTTGGGGGTAGCTGAGAATGAGCAGTTCTTC.